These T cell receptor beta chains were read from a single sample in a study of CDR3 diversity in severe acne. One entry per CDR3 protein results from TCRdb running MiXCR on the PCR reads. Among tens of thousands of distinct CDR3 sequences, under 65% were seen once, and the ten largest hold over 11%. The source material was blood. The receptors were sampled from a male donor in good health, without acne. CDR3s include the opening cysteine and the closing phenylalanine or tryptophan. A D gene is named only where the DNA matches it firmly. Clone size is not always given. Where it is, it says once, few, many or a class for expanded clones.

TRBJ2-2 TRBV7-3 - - TGTGCCAGCTCACCGGCCAGCTCGAACACCGGGGAGCTGTTTTTT CASSPASSNTGELFF
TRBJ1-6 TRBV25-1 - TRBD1 TGTGCCAGCAGTCTCTGGACAGGGGGCGATTCACCCCTCCACTTT CASSLWTGGDSPLHF
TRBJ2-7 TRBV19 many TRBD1 TGTGCCAGTCACCCTACCGGGACAGGGGTCAACGAGCAGTACTTC CASHPTGTGVNEQYF
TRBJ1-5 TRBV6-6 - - TGTGCCAGCTACTCCGGGACGTCTTATAGCAATCAGCCCCAGCATTTT CASYSGTSYSNQPQHF
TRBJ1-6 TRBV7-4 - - TGTGCCAGCAGCTCCGGGACCCATTCACCCCTCCACTTT CASSSGTHSPLHF
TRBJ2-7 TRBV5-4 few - TGTGCCAGCAGCTTAGGTTCCCCCTACTACGAGCAGTACTTC CASSLGSPYYEQYF
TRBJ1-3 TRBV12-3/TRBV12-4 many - TGTGCCAGTCACCGGGGGGGAAACACCATATATTTT CASHRGGNTIYF
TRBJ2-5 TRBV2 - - TGTGCCAGCGACGTCGGGGGGCGCAGGGAGACCCAGTACTTC CASDVGGRRETQYF
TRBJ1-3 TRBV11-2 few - TGTGCCAGCAGCCTACGCACAGGGCAAGACTCTGGAAACACCATATATTTT CASSLRTGQDSGNTIYF
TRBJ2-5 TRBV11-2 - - TGTGCCAGCAGCTTAAACACGGGGAGTCGGTGGGAGACCCAGTACTTC CASSLNTGSRWETQYF
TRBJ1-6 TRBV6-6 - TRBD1 TGTGCCAACCCATTCGTGACAGGGGATCCACCTCTCCACTTC CANPFVTGDPPLHF
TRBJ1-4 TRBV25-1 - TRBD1 TGTGCCAGCAGTTGGGACAGGGGCAGAAAACTGTTTTTT CASSWDRGRKLFF
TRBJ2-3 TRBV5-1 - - TGCGCCAGCAGCCACGGATTCGGGACTCCAAACACAGATACGCAGTATTTT CASSHGFGTPNTDTQYF